The clone carrying this T cell receptor (beta chain) was counted between two and nine times. Its antigen remains unknown. Germline CDR1 and CDR2: ENHRY and SYGVKD. V dropped 8 bases and J dropped 0 bases, with 11 bases sitting between them. This CDR3 is built from 14 residues. These data originate in a study of cytomegalovirus exposure and HLA in healthy donors. Study context: From donors who were HLA-typed, an early data release held around 85 million unique TCRs. Study-wide results and caveats: Some highly shared sequence variants likely arose as a pipeline artifact. Altogether, 164 TCR beta chains were recorded as cytomegalovirus-associated. A later analysis revealed that TCR association rates differed between HLA loci, peaking at DRB1 and bottoming out at HLA-C.

Researchers ran the PCR with 60 Vbeta and 13 Jbeta primers. TCRdb's copy holds only in-frame clones and misses some; the assay was immunoSEQ multiplex PCR. The data show approximately 150,000 clones, 76% seen once. The sequence was collected from a male donor in good health and CMV-seronegative. V and J are TRBV10-3 and TRBJ2-1, with D perhaps matching TRBD1 (6 bases). The source material was PBMCs. The CDR3 DNA follows: TGTGCCATCGGGGGCGCAAGCTCCTACAATGAGCAGTTCTTC. Its translation is CAIGGASSYNEQFF.